This TCR beta chain appears in the sequencing data of a study of graft-versus-host responses after intestinal transplantation. Study background: The whole recipient group had anti-thymocyte globulin induction followed by tacrolimus and steroids for roughly three years. Study-wide points: In recipient marrow, GvH clones were found, and some appeared first in ileum or blood.

Method: immunoSEQ multiplex PCR; TCRdb's copy keeps in-frame clones and lacks some. The sample holds about 85,000 clones, around 93% seen once. From germline, CDR1 is LNHDA and CDR2 SQIVND (reference sequence). Trimming took 5 bases from V and 5 from J, leaving 9 bases between them. CDR3 length equals 13 residues. Points on this clone: Its antigen is currently unknown.

This clonotype originated in a human donor who was the organ donor for an intestinal transplant. J is TRBJ1-4 and V is TRBV19, with D maybe TRBD1 (6 bases). The input for sequencing was unstimulated CD8+ T cells sorted from spleen or lymph node cells, taken before transplant. DNA for the CDR3: TGTGCCAGTAGTCCGCAGGGGAATGAAAAACTGTTTTTT. The encoded protein is CASSPQGNEKLFF.